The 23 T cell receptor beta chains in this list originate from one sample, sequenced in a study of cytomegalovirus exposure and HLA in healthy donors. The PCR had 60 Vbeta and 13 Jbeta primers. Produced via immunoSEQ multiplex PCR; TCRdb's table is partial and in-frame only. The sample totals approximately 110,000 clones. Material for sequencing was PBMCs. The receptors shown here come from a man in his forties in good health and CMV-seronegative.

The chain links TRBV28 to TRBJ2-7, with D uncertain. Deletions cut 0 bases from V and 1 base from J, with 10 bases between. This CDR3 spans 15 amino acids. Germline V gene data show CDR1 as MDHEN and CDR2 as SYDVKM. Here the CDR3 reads CASSLWASRSYEQYF. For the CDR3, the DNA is TGTGCCAGCAGTTTATGGGCCTCGAGGTCCTACGAGCAGTACTTC.

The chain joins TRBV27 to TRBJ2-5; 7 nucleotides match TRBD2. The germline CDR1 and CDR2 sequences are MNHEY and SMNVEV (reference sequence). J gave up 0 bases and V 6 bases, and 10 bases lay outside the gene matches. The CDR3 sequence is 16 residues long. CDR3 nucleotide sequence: TGTGCCAGCAGAAGGGGACTAAGCGGGTACCAAGAGACCCAGTACTTC. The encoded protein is CASRRGLSGYQETQYF.

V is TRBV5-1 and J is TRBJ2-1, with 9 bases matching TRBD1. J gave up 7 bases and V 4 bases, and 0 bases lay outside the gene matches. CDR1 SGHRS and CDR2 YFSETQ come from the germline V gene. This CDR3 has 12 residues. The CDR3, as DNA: TGCGCCAGCAGCGGACAGGGGAATGAGCAGTTCTTC. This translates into CASSGQGNEQFF.

CDR3 in amino acids: CASRRLAGESYEQYF. The CDR3 DNA reads TGTGCCAGTAGGAGACTAGCGGGGGAATCCTACGAGCAGTACTTC. V gene TRBV19 combines with J gene TRBJ2-7; TRBD2 aligns across 12 bases. The germline CDR1 and CDR2 sequences are LNHDA and SQIVND (reference sequence). Trimming cost V 6 bases and J 1 base; bases outside gene matches: 4. CDR3 length equals 15 residues.

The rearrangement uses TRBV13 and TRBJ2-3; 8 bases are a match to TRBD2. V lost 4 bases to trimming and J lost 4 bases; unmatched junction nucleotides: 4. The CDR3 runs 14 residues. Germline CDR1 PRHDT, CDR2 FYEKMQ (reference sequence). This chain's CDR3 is CASSSGRAADTQYF. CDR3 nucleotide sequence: TGTGCCAGCAGCTCCGGGAGGGCCGCAGATACGCAGTATTTT.

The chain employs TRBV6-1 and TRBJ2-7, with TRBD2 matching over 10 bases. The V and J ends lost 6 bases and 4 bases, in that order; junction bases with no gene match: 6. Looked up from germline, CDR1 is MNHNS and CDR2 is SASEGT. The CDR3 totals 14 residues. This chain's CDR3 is CASRPGLAMYEQYF. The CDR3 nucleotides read TGTGCCAGCAGGCCGGGACTAGCGATGTACGAGCAGTACTTC.

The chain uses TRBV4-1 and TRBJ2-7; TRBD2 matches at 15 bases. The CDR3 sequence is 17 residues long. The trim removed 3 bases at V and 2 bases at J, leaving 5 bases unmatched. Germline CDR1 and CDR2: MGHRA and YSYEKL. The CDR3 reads CASSQRTSGGGPYEQYF. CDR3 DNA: TGCGCCAGCAGCCAGAGGACTAGCGGGGGGGGGCCCTACGAGCAGTACTTC.

The CDR3 coding sequence is TGTGCCACCAAAGAATCCGGTTTGGGTCTGGGCGCAACCGAGCAGTACTTC. Protein sequence: CATKESGLGLGATEQYF. J is TRBJ2-7 and V is TRBV11-3; D gene unclear. V dropped 10 bases and J dropped 6 bases, with 31 bases sitting between them. This CDR3 comprises 17 residues. Germline assignment: CDR1 SGHNT and CDR2 YENEEA.

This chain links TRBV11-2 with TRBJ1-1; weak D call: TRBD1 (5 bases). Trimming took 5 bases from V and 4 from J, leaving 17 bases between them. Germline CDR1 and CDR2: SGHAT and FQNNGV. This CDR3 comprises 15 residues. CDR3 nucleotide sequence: TGTGCCAGCAGCAAAGACGGGGGGGTAGGCACTGAAGCTTTCTTT. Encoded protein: CASSKDGGVGTEAFF.

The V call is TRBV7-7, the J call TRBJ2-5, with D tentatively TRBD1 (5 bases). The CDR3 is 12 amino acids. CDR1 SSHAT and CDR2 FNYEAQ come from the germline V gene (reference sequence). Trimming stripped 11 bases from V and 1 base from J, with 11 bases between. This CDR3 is CAQGRTQETQYF. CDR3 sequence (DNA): TGTGCCCAGGGTAGGACCCAAGAGACCCAGTACTTC. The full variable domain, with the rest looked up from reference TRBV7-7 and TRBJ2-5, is GAGVSQSPRYKVTKRGQDVTLRCDPISSHATLYWYQQALGQGPEFLTYFNYEAQPDKSGLPSDRFSAERPEGSISTLTIQRTEQRDSAMYRCAQGRTQETQYFGPGTRLLVL.

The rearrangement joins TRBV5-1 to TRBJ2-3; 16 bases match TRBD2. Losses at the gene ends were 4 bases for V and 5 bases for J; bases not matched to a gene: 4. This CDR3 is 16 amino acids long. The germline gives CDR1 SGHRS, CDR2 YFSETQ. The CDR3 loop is CASSKGTSGREDTQYF. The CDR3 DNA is TGCGCCAGCAGCAAGGGGACTAGCGGGAGGGAAGATACGCAGTATTTT.

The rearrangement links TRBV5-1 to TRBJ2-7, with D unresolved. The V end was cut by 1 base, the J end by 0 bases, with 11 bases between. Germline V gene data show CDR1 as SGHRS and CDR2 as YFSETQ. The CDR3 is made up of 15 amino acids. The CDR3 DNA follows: TGCGCCAGCAGCTTGAACCCGTTCAGCTCCTACGAGCAGTACTTC. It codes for CASSLNPFSSYEQYF.

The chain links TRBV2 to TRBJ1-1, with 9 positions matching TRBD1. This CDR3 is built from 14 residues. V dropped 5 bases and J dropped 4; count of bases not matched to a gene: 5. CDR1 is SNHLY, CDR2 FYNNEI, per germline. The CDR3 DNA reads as TGTGCCAGCAGTCGCCGGGACAGGGCCACTGAAGCTTTCTTT. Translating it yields CASSRRDRATEAFF.

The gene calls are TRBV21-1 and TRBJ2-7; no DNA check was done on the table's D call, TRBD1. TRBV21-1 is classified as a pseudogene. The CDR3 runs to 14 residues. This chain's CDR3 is CASSCQGSTYEQYF. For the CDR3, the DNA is TGTGCCAGCAGCTGCCAGGGATCAACCTACGAGCAGTACTTC.

The CDR3 DNA reads as TGTGCCAGTAGTACGCCTCTAGCGACTAGCACAGATACGCAGTATTTT. Its protein product is CASSTPLATSTDTQYF. J is TRBJ2-3 and V is TRBV19, with D perhaps matching TRBD2 (6 bases). The CDR3 spans 16 residues. CDR1 is LNHDA, CDR2 SQIVND, per germline (reference sequence). The V end was cut by 4 bases, the J end by 0 bases, with 14 bases between.

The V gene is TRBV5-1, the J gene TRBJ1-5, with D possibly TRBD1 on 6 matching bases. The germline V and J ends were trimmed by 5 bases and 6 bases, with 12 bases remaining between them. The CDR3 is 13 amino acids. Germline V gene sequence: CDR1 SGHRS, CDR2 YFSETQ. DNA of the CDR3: TGCGCCAGCAGTGTCACAGGGCTTCAGCCCCAGCATTTT. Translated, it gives CASSVTGLQPQHF.

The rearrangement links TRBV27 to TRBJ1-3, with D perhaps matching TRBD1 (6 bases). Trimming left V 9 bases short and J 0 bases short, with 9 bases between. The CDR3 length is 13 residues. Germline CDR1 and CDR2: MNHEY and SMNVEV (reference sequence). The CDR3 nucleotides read TGTGCCAGTAGGGGACACTCTGGAAACACCATATATTTT. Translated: CASRGHSGNTIYF.

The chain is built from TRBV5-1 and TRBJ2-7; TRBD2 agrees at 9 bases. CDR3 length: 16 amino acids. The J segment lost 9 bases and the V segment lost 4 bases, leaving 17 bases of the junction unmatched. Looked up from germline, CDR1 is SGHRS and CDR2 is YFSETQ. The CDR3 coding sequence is TGCGCCAGCAGCGCCCCGGGAGCGGGAGGTTCCACGGGGCAGTACTTC. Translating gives CASSAPGAGGSTGQYF.

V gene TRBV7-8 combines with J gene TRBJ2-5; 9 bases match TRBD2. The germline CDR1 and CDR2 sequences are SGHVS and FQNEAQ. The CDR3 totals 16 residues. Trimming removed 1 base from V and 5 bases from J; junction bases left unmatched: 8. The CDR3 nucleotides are TGTGCCAGCAGCTTAGTGGCGGGAGGGAAGGCGGAGACCCAGTACTTC. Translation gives CASSLVAGGKAETQYF. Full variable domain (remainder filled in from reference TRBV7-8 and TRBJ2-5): GAGVSQSPRYKVAKRGQDVALRCDPISGHVSLFWYQQALGQGPEFLTYFQNEAQLDKSGLPSDRFFAERPEGSVSTLKIQRTQQEDSAVYLCASSLVAGGKAETQYFGPGTRLLVL.

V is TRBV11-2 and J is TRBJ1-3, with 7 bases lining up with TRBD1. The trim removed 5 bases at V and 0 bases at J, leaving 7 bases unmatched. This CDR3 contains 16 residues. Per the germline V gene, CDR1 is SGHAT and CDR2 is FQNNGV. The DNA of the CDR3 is TGTGCCAGCAGCCGAATCAGGGGGAGCTCTGGAAACACCATATATTTT. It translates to CASSRIRGSSGNTIYF. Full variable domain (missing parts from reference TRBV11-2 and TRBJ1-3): EAGVAQSPRYKIIEKRQSVAFWCNPISGHATLYWYQQILGQGPKLLIQFQNNGVVDDSQLPKDRFSAERLKGVDSTLKIQPAKLEDSAVYLCASSRIRGSSGNTIYFGEGSWLTVV.

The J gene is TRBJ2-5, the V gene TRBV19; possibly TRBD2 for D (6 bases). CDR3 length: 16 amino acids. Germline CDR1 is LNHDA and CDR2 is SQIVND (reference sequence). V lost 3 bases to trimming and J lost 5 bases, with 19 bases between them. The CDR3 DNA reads TGTGCCAGTAGTATCGGGGACTGGCGGGGCCGGGAGACCCAGTACTTC. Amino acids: CASSIGDWRGRETQYF. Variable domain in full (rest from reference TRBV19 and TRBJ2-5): DGGITQSPKYLFRKEGQNVTLSCEQNLNHDAMYWYRQDPGQGLRLIYYSQIVNDFQKGDIAEGYSVSREKKESFPLTVTSAQKNPTAFYLCASSIGDWRGRETQYFGPGTRLLVL.

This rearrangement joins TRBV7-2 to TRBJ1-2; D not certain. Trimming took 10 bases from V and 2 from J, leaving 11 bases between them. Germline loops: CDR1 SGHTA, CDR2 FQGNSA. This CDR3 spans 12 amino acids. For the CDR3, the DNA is TGTGCCACCTCCCCCCTGAACTATGGCTACACCTTC. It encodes CATSPLNYGYTF.

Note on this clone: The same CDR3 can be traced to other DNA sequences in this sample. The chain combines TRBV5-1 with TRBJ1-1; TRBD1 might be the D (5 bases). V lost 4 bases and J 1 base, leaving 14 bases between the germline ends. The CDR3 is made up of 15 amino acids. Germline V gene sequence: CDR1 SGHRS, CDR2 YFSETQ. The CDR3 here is CASSNTGGRNTEAFF. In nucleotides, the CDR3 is TGCGCCAGCAGCAATACCGGGGGGAGGAACACTGAAGCTTTCTTT.